The 24 T cell receptor beta chains listed next were all sequenced from one sample in a study of shared clonotypes between healthy human individuals (dated by TCRdb to about 2020). Libraries came from the immunoSEQ multiplex PCR assay. TCRdb's version of the immuneACCESS table is confined to in-frame rearrangements and falls short of the full clone set. An unresolved V gene accounts for under half of the shortfall where checked; the remainder is of unknown origin. This sample has some 700,000 clones in its table, and 90% of those were observed once. Of the sample, 34% is held by the ten largest clones. The specimen sequenced was memory CD8+ T cells from PBMCs. What the cell subset or site label conveys for this sample: CD45RO+ cells pooled with CCR7-negative TemRA cells. The receptors shown here come from a man aged 18 to 29 in good health. Some clones in this sample may be carry-over from other donors' samples.

Only one count was recorded for this clone. This likely traces to a read error, being one base from a far larger clone. This sample also contains other DNA sequences that code for the same CDR3. V usage is TRBV9 and J usage is TRBJ2-7, with 8 bases aligning to TRBD1. There are 14 residues in the CDR3. Germline CDR1 is SGDLS and CDR2 is YYNGEE. The CDR3 reads CASSPRTGRDEQYF. CDR3 in DNA: TGCGCCAGCAGCCCACGGACAGGGAGAGACGAGCAGTACTTC.

The J gene is TRBJ2-2, the V gene TRBV7-9; TRBD1 or TRBD2 may be the D gene (5 bases each). Germline assignment: CDR1 SEHNR and CDR2 FQNEAQ (reference sequence). The CDR3 has 18 residues. The V and J ends lost 4 bases and 2 bases respectively, with 20 bases between them. Here the CDR3 reads CASSSDPGRTLNTGELFF. In nucleotides, the CDR3 is TGTGCCAGCAGCTCTGACCCGGGGCGGACCTTAAACACCGGGGAGCTGTTTTTT.

The chain couples TRBV28 to TRBJ2-2; D remains unclear. CDR3 size: 15 residues. V dropped 3 bases and J dropped 3 bases, with 11 bases sitting between them. In germline, CDR1 is MDHEN, CDR2 SYDVKM. The CDR3 DNA follows: TGTGCCAGCAGTTTGCGGCAGATTCACACCGGGGAGCTGTTTTTT. Translated, it gives CASSLRQIHTGELFF.

The gene calls are TRBV29-1 and TRBJ1-2; maybe TRBD1 (5 bases). The V end lost 3 bases, the J end lost 3 bases, and 14 bases lay between the germline ends. The V gene's germline CDR1 is SQVTM and CDR2 ANQGSEA. This CDR3 region has 14 residues. CDR3 DNA: TGCAGCGTTGACGGGGGTTTGGTCGACTATGGCTACACCTTC. Translating it yields CSVDGGLVDYGYTF.

The chain's CDR3 is CATSRGRSGANVLTF. CDR3 in DNA: TGTGCCACCAGCAGAGGGAGGTCTGGGGCCAACGTCCTGACTTTC. This rearrangement joins TRBV15 to TRBJ2-6, with D tentatively TRBD2 (5 bases). Trimming removed 1 base at V and 1 base at J, with 5 bases between. CDR1 is LNHNV and CDR2 is YYDKDF in the germline V gene (reference sequence). This CDR3 contains 15 residues.

This chain connects TRBV27 to TRBJ2-7, with TRBD1 matching over 10 bases. The CDR3 loop spans 13 amino acids. Germline values: CDR1 MNHEY, CDR2 SMNVEV (reference sequence). J was trimmed by 9 bases and V by 2 bases; bases with no gene match: 4. CDR3 sequence reads: CASSLDRGLWQYF. The DNA for the CDR3 is TGTGCCAGCAGTTTAGACAGGGGGCTTTGGCAGTACTTC.

Regarding this clone: Sequence at one end of the junction differs from germline and may be a read error. The V gene is TRBV30, the J gene TRBJ1-2; D is uncertain. Germline loops: CDR1 GTSNPN, CDR2 SVGIG (reference sequence). The CDR3 is 8 residues long. CDR3 loop: CAWSDSNF. CDR3 in DNA: TGTGCCTGGAGTGACTCCAACTTC.

The chain uses TRBV4-2 and TRBJ2-7, with D perhaps TRBD2 (5 bases). Germline V gene sequence: CDR1 LGHNA, CDR2 YNFKEQ. Trimming stripped 3 bases from V and 7 bases from J, with 13 bases between. The CDR3 runs 13 residues. CDR3 amino acids: CASSQIRWEEQYF. In DNA, the CDR3 is TGTGCCAGCAGCCAGATAAGGTGGGAGGAGCAGTACTTC.

The CDR3 loop is CASSFAADEKLFF. In DNA form, the CDR3 reads TGTGCCAGCAGCTTCGCAGCCGATGAAAAACTGTTTTTT. The chain uses TRBV11-1 and TRBJ1-4; D unresolved. The CDR3 is 13 residues long. In germline, CDR1 is SGHAT, CDR2 FQDESV (reference sequence). Trimming cost V 3 bases and J 6 bases, with 8 bases left between them.

The chain recombines TRBV6-5 with TRBJ2-2, with D tentatively TRBD1 (5 bases). The germline V and J ends were trimmed by 10 bases and 3 bases, with 15 bases remaining between them. There are 14 residues in the CDR3. From germline, CDR1 is MNHEY and CDR2 SVGAGI. This CDR3 reads CAKSSGKDTGELFF. The CDR3 DNA reads as TGTGCCAAGAGTTCAGGGAAGGACACCGGGGAGCTGTTTTTT.

The chain joins TRBV10-3 to TRBJ2-3; 13 bases match TRBD2. The CDR3 is made up of 13 amino acids. Germline V lookup: CDR1 ENHRY, CDR2 SYGVKD. V shed 11 bases and J 8 bases; nucleotides not matched to a gene: 7. CDR3: CAAGLAGERTQYF. CDR3 DNA: TGTGCCGCCGGACTAGCGGGAGAGCGTACGCAGTATTTT.

The V and J genes are TRBV28 and TRBJ1-2; 8 bases line up with TRBD1. Germline trimming cut 10 bases from V and 6 bases from J; bases unmatched to any gene: 4. CDR1 is MDHEN, CDR2 SYDVKM, per germline. This CDR3 has 11 residues. CDR3 nucleotides: TGTGCCAATGAGACAGGGGATGGCTACACCTTC. Translation gives CANETGDGYTF.

Here the CDR3 DNA reads TGTGCCAGCAGTGAAGCGGTTAGCCGCTCTGGGGCCAACGTCCTGACTTTC. It specifies CASSEAVSRSGANVLTF. V gene TRBV2 combines with J gene TRBJ2-6, with D unresolved. Per germline, CDR1 SNHLY and CDR2 FYNNEI. V dropped 0 bases and J dropped 0 bases, with 9 bases sitting between them. This CDR3 is built from 17 residues.

V usage is TRBV5-5 and J usage is TRBJ2-7, with 7 bases identical to TRBD1. Trimming at V came to 1 base and at J to 5 bases, leaving 6 bases not matched to a gene. The CDR3 is 14 amino acids. Germline V CDR1 and CDR2: SGHKS, YYEKEE (reference sequence). CDR3 in DNA: TGTGCCAGCAGCTTGACAGGGGTCCGGGACGAGCAGTACTTC. Its translation: CASSLTGVRDEQYF.

The chain has TRBV29-1 and TRBJ1-2, with TRBD1 matching 9 bases. Germline V gene lookup returns CDR1 SQVTM and CDR2 ANQGSEA. The CDR3 consists of 14 residues. Trimming took 7 bases from V and 3 from J; bases not matched to a gene: 9. The DNA of the CDR3 is TGCAGCGCCCATGGGACAGGGCTTGACTATGGCTACACCTTC. This gives the protein CSAHGTGLDYGYTF.

This clone was seen a handful of times. V gene TRBV28 combines with J gene TRBJ2-7, with D tentatively TRBD2 (6 bases). Germline V gene data show CDR1 as MDHEN and CDR2 as SYDVKM. The CDR3 consists of 12 residues. The V gene lost 1 base and the J gene lost 9 bases, with 10 bases spanning the gap. The CDR3 DNA reads TGTGCCAGCAGTTTATTAGCGGCCGGGCAGTACTTC. This encodes CASSLLAAGQYF.

This chain joins TRBV27 and TRBJ1-1; the D gene is possibly TRBD1 (6 bases). Germline V lookup: CDR1 MNHEY, CDR2 SMNVEV (reference sequence). The V gene lost 5 bases and the J gene lost 8 bases, with 24 bases spanning the gap. The CDR3 consists of 16 residues. The CDR3 here is CASSPSGGRVKFEAFF. The CDR3 DNA is TGTGCCAGCAGTCCAAGTGGGGGGCGGGTCAAGTTCGAAGCTTTCTTT.

The chain couples TRBV5-4 to TRBJ2-1; D tentatively fits TRBD1 or TRBD2 (5 bases each). Germline CDR1 and CDR2: SGHNT and YYREEE (reference sequence). With 4 bases removed from V and 5 bases from J, the gap between germline ends came to 16 bases. The CDR3 length is 15 residues. This chain's CDR3 is CASSPRDPADNEQFF. In DNA form, the CDR3 reads TGTGCCAGCAGCCCCCGGGACCCGGCGGACAATGAGCAGTTCTTC.

This chain connects TRBV6-6 to TRBJ1-1, with TRBD1 identical over 7 bases. Per germline, CDR1 MNHNY and CDR2 SVGAGI (reference sequence). Germline trimming cut 6 bases from V and 7 bases from J; bases unmatched to any gene: 8. This CDR3 has 13 residues. CDR3 in amino acids: CASRQTGDVEAFF. The DNA for the CDR3 is TGTGCCAGCAGACAAACAGGGGATGTTGAAGCTTTCTTT.

V usage is TRBV7-9 and J usage is TRBJ2-7; 12 bases line up with TRBD1. CDR1 is SEHNR and CDR2 is FQNEAQ in the germline V gene (reference sequence). CDR3 length: 16 residues. Unmatched junction bases numbered 7, after V lost 1 base and J lost 6 bases. The CDR3 region is CASSLVDGDRGREQYF. In DNA, the CDR3 is TGTGCCAGCAGCTTAGTTGACGGGGACAGGGGGCGCGAGCAGTACTTC.

The chain couples TRBV19 to TRBJ1-2, with TRBD1 identical over 10 bases. Trimming at V came to 5 bases and at J to 2 bases, leaving 5 bases not matched to a gene. Germline V gene sequence: CDR1 LNHDA, CDR2 SQIVND (reference sequence). The CDR3 is made up of 15 amino acids. The CDR3, as DNA: TGTGCCAGTAGTTTCACGACAGGGGGCAACTATGGCTACACCTTC. Amino acids: CASSFTTGGNYGYTF.

The chain combines TRBV29-1 with TRBJ2-7; TRBD1 might be the D (6 bases). Germline V gene data show CDR1 as SQVTM and CDR2 as ANQGSEA. Trimming took off 4 bases at V and 4 bases at J, with 14 bases between the two ends. CDR3 length equals 13 residues. DNA for the CDR3: TGCAGCGTTGGTAGGACAGTGCCGTACGAGCAGTACTTC. This codes for CSVGRTVPYEQYF.

V is TRBV27 and J is TRBJ2-7, with D perhaps given as TRBD1 or TRBD2 (5 bases each). The germline V and J ends were trimmed by 6 bases and 0 bases, with 15 bases remaining between them. The CDR3 totals 15 residues. Germline lookup yields CDR1 MNHEY and CDR2 SMNVEV (reference sequence). The CDR3 protein is CASSPWDGSSYEQYF. CDR3 in DNA: TGTGCCAGCAGCCCTTGGGACGGATCCTCCTACGAGCAGTACTTC.

This clone has more than one count but fewer than ten. Other DNA sequences in the same sample also yield this CDR3. CDR3 protein: CASSLGQNTEAFF. As DNA, the CDR3 is TGTGCCAGCAGCTTAGGTCAGAACACTGAAGCTTTCTTT. This chain links TRBV11-2 with TRBJ1-1; D not resolved. Germline CDR1 SGHAT, CDR2 FQNNGV. V was shortened by 1 base and J by 1 base, with 4 bases between the two germline ends. This CDR3 contains 13 residues.